The T cell receptor (beta chain) described here comes from a study of blood T cell repertoires in COVID-19 (TCRdb year 2020). For the study in its entirety: Samples from collaborators originated in the United States, Italy and Spain and spanned both the acute and convalescent phases of COVID-19. The material from the prospective study consisted of cDNA or gDNA derived from T cells, B-cell-depleted T cells, or PBMCs. The dataset comprised deeply sampled blood TCRbeta repertoires from subjects exposed to, actively infected with, or recovered from COVID-19. A freely available public database, intended as a resource for researchers studying the immune response to SARS-CoV-2, is where the repertoires were released. Samples were obtained from the ongoing ImmuneRACE study (first 160 participants) and from approximately 1,200 subjects provided by 6 global collaborators. Sample metadata almost always included a de-identified subject ID, COVID-19 status, age in years and sex. Where available, HLA class I and class II types were taken from metadata supplied by the sample provider and were not determined by assay-based typing.

For CDR1 and CDR2, the germline V gene lists SNHLY and FYNNEI. The junction shows trimming of 6 bases on V and 4 bases on J, plus 18 bases between the germline ends. The CDR3 starts with the cysteine, ends with the phenylalanine, and has 15 residues. The entry retains the CDR3 DNA only, 45 bases that are in frame from base 1. As concerns this clone: Its recognized antigen is unknown. No base qualities exist here, and no much larger clone lies one base off it.

Each collaborating institution followed its own protocols to collect whole blood in K2EDTA tubes. For TCRbeta analysis, collaborators shipped samples as frozen whole blood, isolated PBMCs, or DNA extracted from either of those sample types. On the study overall, not on this receptor specifically: The quantity of clinical and demographic metadata differed by source and by participant and was supplied without curation.

The immunoSEQ Assay, a bias-controlled multiplex PCR, was used to amplify TCRbeta CDR3 regions from genomic DNA. On the study's bioinformatics: Within the assay, amplification of reference gene primers was used to estimate how many nucleated cells each sample contained. Sequence reads were collapsed and filtered to measure the absolute abundance of every unique TCRbeta CDR3 rearrangement. For each sample, productive Simpson clonality was calculated as the square root of Simpson's diversity index over productive rearrangements. TCRdb took this table from immuneACCESS and kept in-frame rearrangements with V and J called. Such tables lack part of the clones; where checked against another copy, unresolved V genes explain under half of the gap, and the rest is unexplained. For V, J and clone size, that table is used; D and trimming come from the DNA. This sample is represented by 95,000 to 150,000 clones; more than 70% of them were singletons. 5.9% of the sample is held by the ten biggest clonotypes.

The sequence derives from a man older than 75 with active or convalescent COVID-19. The sequenced sample was peripheral blood. The V and J segments used are TRBV2 and TRBJ1-2, and the D gene may be TRBD1, 5 bases matching. The CDR3 region has the sequence CASRVDMTSIYGYTF. The nucleotide sequence is TGTGCCAGCAGGGTGGACATGACATCCATCTATGGCTACACCTTC.